The 7 T cell receptor beta chains below were found in one sample sequenced in a study of T-cell reconstitution after alpha-beta-depleted transplantation in children. Unique molecular identifiers tagged the TCRbeta library. TCRdb processed the PCR reads anew with MiXCR; each CDR3 protein has one entry. The data show about 540,000 distinct CDR3 sequences, 18% seen once. Source: PBMCs from the stem cell graft donor, taken from the stem cell graft. The source is a human donor who donated a stem cell graft to a child with acute lymphoblastic leukemia.

The chain's CDR3 is CASSGTNGEAFF. For the CDR3, the DNA is TGTGCCAGCAGCGGTACTAACGGGGAAGCTTTCTTT. This sequence joins TRBV7-9 and TRBJ1-1; D remains unclear. Deletions cut 5 bases from V and 8 bases from J, with 12 bases between. CDR1 SEHNR and CDR2 FQNEAQ come from the germline V gene (reference sequence). CDR3 size: 12 residues.

This sequence joins TRBV29-1 and TRBJ1-1, with D unclear. The V gene lost 4 bases and the J gene lost 0 bases, with 6 bases spanning the gap. This CDR3 has 12 amino acids. Germline V lookup: CDR1 SQVTM, CDR2 ANQGSEA. The CDR3 sequence: CSVGTLNTEAFF. The CDR3 coding sequence is TGCAGCGTTGGGACTTTGAACACTGAAGCTTTCTTT.

This clonotype came up a few times. The rearrangement uses TRBV9 and TRBJ2-7; TRBD1 matches at 8 bases. The CDR3 covers 15 residues. Unmatched junction bases numbered 11, after V lost 4 bases and J lost 5 bases. From germline, CDR1 is SGDLS and CDR2 YYNGEE. CDR3: CASSLNPDRAHEQYF. The CDR3 nucleotides read TGTGCCAGCAGCCTTAATCCGGACAGGGCCCACGAGCAGTACTTC.

The chain recombines TRBV11-2 with TRBJ1-1, with D perhaps TRBD1 (5 bases). The CDR3 is 15 residues long. The germline V gene has CDR1 SGHAT and CDR2 FQNNGV. V lost 1 base and J 6 bases, leaving 15 bases between the germline ends. The CDR3 coding sequence is TGTGCCAGCAGCTTAGGGACCAGTGTGGGGGCTGAAGCTTTCTTT. Translation: CASSLGTSVGAEAFF.

This clonotype was seen more than once but under ten times. The chain recombines TRBV5-1 with TRBJ1-1; D perhaps matches TRBD1 (5 bases). CDR1 SGHRS and CDR2 YFSETQ come from the germline V gene. V lost 6 bases to trimming and J lost 0 bases, with 21 bases between them. The CDR3 is 17 residues long. The CDR3 region has the DNA TGCGCCAGCACCCCAGGCCGGGACGGAAGTTTGAACACTGAAGCTTTCTTT. This codes for CASTPGRDGSLNTEAFF.

This clonotype appeared a few times. This chain links TRBV27 with TRBJ2-3, with 9 nucleotides matching TRBD1. J was trimmed by 0 bases and V by 5 bases; bases with no gene match: 6. Germline CDR1 is MNHEY and CDR2 is SMNVEV (reference sequence). This CDR3 region has 16 residues. The CDR3: CASSPGTGWSTDTQYF. CDR3 nucleotide sequence: TGTGCCAGCAGTCCCGGGACAGGGTGGAGCACAGATACGCAGTATTTT.

The genes are TRBV12-3 or TRBV12-4 and TRBJ2-7; D uncertain. The CDR3 spans 11 residues. Trimming stripped 8 bases from V and 3 bases from J, with 8 bases between. CDR3 DNA sequence: TGTGCCAGCCGACGAGGCTACGAGCAGTACTTC. Its translation is CASRRGYEQYF.